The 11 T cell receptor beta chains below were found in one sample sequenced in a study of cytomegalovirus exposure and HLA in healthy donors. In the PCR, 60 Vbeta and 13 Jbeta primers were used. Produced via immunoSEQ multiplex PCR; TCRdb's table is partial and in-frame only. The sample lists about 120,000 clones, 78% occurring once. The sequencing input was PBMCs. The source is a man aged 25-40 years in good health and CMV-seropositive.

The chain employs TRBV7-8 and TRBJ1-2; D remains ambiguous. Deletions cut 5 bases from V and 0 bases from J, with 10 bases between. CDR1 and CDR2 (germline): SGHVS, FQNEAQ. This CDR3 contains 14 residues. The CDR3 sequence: CASSTDGTNYGYTF. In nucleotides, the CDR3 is TGTGCCAGCAGCACAGACGGGACTAACTATGGCTACACCTTC.

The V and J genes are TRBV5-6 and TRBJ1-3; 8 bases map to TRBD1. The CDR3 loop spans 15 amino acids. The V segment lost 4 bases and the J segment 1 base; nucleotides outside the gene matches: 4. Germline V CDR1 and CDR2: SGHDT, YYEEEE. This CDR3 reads CASSLTGGSGNTIYF. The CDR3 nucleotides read TGTGCCAGCAGCCTAACAGGGGGGTCTGGAAACACCATATATTTT.

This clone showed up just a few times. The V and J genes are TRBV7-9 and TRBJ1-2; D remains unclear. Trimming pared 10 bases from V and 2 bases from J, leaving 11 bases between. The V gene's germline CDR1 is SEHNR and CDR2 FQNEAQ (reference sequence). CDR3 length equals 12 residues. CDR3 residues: CATATENYGYTF. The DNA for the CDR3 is TGTGCCACCGCCACAGAAAACTATGGCTACACCTTC.

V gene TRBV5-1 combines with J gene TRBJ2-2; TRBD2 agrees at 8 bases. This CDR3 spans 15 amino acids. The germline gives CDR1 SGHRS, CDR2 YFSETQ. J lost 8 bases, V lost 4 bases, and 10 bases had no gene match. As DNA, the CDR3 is TGCGCCAGCAGCCCACGCCCCCGGGAGGGGGGGGAGCTGTTTTTT. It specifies CASSPRPREGGELFF.

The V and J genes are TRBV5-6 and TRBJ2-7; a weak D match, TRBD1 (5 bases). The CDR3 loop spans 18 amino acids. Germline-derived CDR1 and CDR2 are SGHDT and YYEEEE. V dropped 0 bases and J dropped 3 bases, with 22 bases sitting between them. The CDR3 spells CASSLAPLTGILYYEQYF. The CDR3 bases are TGTGCCAGCAGCTTGGCCCCCTTAACAGGAATCCTTTACTACGAGCAGTACTTC. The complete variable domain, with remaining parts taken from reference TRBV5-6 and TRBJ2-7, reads DAGVTQSPTHLIKTRGQQVTLRCSPKSGHDTVSWYQQALGQGPQFIFQYYEEEERQRGNFPDRFSGHQFPNYSSELNVNALLLGDSALYLCASSLAPLTGILYYEQYFGPGTRLTVT.

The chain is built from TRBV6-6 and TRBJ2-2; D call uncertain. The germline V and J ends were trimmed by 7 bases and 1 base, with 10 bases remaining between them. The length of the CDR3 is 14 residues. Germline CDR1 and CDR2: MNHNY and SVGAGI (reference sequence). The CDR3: CASTLRQNTGELFF. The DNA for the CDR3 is TGTGCCAGCACCCTGCGGCAGAACACCGGGGAGCTGTTTTTT.

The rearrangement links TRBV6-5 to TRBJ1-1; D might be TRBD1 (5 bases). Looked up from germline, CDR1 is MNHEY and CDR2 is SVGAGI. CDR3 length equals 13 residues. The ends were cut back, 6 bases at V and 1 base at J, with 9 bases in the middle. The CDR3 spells CASRYGQNTEAFF. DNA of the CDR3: TGTGCCAGCAGATACGGACAGAACACTGAAGCTTTCTTT.

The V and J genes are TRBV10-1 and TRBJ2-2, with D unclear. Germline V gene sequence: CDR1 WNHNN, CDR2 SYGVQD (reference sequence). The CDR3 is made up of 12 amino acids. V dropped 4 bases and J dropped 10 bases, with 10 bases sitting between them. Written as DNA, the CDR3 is TGCGCCAGCAGTGCCACCGAGTCGGAGCTGTTTTTT. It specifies CASSATESELFF.

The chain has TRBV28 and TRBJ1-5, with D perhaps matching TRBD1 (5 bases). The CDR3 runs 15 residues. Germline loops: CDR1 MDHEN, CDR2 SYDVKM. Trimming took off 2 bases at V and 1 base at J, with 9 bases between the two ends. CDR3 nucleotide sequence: TGTGCCAGCAGTTTAGAAGCAGGGAGCAATCAGCCCCAGCATTTT. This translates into CASSLEAGSNQPQHF.

Here the CDR3 reads CASRKTGAVDYGYTF. CDR3 in DNA: TGCGCCAGCCGAAAGACAGGGGCCGTTGACTATGGCTACACCTTC. This sequence joins TRBV5-1 and TRBJ1-2; 8 bases line up with TRBD1. This CDR3 is built from 15 residues. The germline CDR1 and CDR2 sequences are SGHRS and YFSETQ. Trimming removed 7 bases from V and 3 bases from J; junction bases left unmatched: 11.

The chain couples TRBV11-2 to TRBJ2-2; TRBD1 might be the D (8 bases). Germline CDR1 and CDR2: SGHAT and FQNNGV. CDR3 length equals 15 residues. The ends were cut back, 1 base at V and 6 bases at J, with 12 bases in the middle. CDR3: CASSLVTGGAGELFF. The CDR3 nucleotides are TGTGCCAGCAGCTTAGTTACAGGGGGGGCCGGGGAGCTGTTTTTT.